These 18 T cell receptor beta chains came from one sample sequenced in a study of shared clonotypes between healthy human individuals. The table came from immunoSEQ multiplex PCR; TCRdb's copy has only in-frame clones and leaves some out. The table shows some 1,900,000 clones, with about 95% occurring only once. CD45RO-negative cells were positively selected for CCR7, leaving out terminally differentiated effector memory CD45RA+ cells. Sequences were obtained from naive CD8+ T cells sorted from blood. The source of these receptors is a man aged 18 to 29 in good health.

The V call is TRBV5-5, the J call TRBJ1-2; D gene uncertain. Trimming took off 0 bases at V and 0 bases at J, with 9 bases between the two ends. Germline V gene sequence: CDR1 SGHKS, CDR2 YYEKEE (reference sequence). This CDR3 has 15 residues. The CDR3 nucleotides are TGTGCCAGCAGCTTGGGTGAGACAACTAACTATGGCTACACCTTC. As protein: CASSLGETTNYGYTF.

J is TRBJ2-7 and V is TRBV9, with 7 positions matching TRBD2. With V trimmed by 4 bases and J by 3 bases, 7 bases remained unmatched. The CDR3 extends over 14 amino acids. CDR1 SGDLS and CDR2 YYNGEE come from the germline V gene. The CDR3, as DNA: TGTGCCAGCAGCCCCGGGGGGTCCTTCTACGAGCAGTACTTC. This translates into CASSPGGSFYEQYF.

The genes are TRBV9 and TRBJ2-1, with TRBD2 matching over 8 bases. V lost 4 bases and J lost 4; bases outside the gene matches: 10. This CDR3 is built from 16 residues. CDR1 and CDR2 (germline): SGDLS, YYNGEE. CDR3 DNA sequence: TGTGCCAGCAGCCCGGATCGGGAGGGCCCTTACAATGAGCAGTTCTTC. The encoded protein is CASSPDREGPYNEQFF.

This chain joins TRBV15 and TRBJ2-1; TRBD1 is a possible D gene (5 bases). The ends were cut back, 0 bases at V and 6 bases at J, with 12 bases in the middle. Germline CDR1 reads LNHNV; CDR2 reads YYDKDF (reference sequence). The length of the CDR3 is 15 residues. This CDR3 is CATSRDLGVANEQFF. As DNA, the CDR3 is TGTGCCACCAGCAGAGATCTAGGGGTAGCCAATGAGCAGTTCTTC.

This clone appeared once. V usage is TRBV11-2 and J usage is TRBJ2-7; 12 positions agree with TRBD2. V dropped 7 bases and J dropped 4; count of bases not matched to a gene: 8. The CDR3 is 15 amino acids. CDR1 SGHAT and CDR2 FQNNGV come from the germline V gene. Written as DNA, the CDR3 is TGTGCCAGCACCATCGGGACTAGCGGGTGGTACGAGCAGTACTTC. Translated, it gives CASTIGTSGWYEQYF.

This chain uses TRBV5-6 with TRBJ1-1; D is undetermined. This CDR3 spans 12 amino acids. Trimming cost V 7 bases and J 7 bases, with 14 bases left between them. Germline V lookup: CDR1 SGHDT, CDR2 YYEEEE. For the CDR3, the DNA is TGTGCCAGCCGACTTGGAGCTCTTGAAGCTTTCTTT. It is translated as CASRLGALEAFF.

The chain joins TRBV4-1 to TRBJ2-5, with TRBD1 matching over 8 bases. The germline V gene has CDR1 MGHRA and CDR2 YSYEKL. This CDR3 is 17 amino acids long. V trimming: 4 bases; J trimming: 4 bases; junction bases outside the gene matches: 14. As DNA, the CDR3 is TGCGCCAGCAGCCTTGAACGAGACAGGGGATTGGGAGAGACCCAGTACTTC. Translation: CASSLERDRGLGETQYF.

V and J are TRBV11-2 and TRBJ1-6; D gene uncertain. V shed 4 bases and J shed 7 bases, with 14 bases lying between them. The CDR3 loop spans 15 amino acids. The germline V gene encodes CDR1 SGHAT and CDR2 FQNNGV. CDR3 region: CASSSGPLENSPLHF. CDR3 coding DNA: TGTGCCAGCAGCTCGGGCCCCCTTGAAAATTCACCCCTCCACTTT.

The chain is built from TRBV10-3 and TRBJ2-1, with TRBD2 as a possible D gene (5 bases). Germline CDR1 and CDR2: ENHRY and SYGVKD. The V gene lost 3 bases and the J gene lost 10 bases, with 10 bases spanning the gap. The CDR3 spans 12 residues. As DNA, the CDR3 is TGTGCCATCAGTGACCGGGAAGAAGAGCAGTTCTTC. It yields the protein CAISDREEEQFF.

Note on this clone: The sample carries other DNA sequences with the same CDR3. This chain uses TRBV19 with TRBJ1-4; D is unclear. V was pared by 3 bases and J by 8 bases, with 4 bases between. CDR3 length equals 11 residues. Germline-derived CDR1 and CDR2 are LNHDA and SQIVND (reference sequence). CDR3 loop: CASSMGEKLFF. The CDR3 DNA follows: TGTGCCAGTAGTATGGGGGAAAAACTGTTTTTT. Based on the CDR3 plus reference TRBV19 and TRBJ1-4, the full variable domain is DGGITQSPKYLFRKEGQNVTLSCEQNLNHDAMYWYRQDPGQGLRLIYYSQIVNDFQKGDIAEGYSVSREKKESFPLTVTSAQKNPTAFYLCASSMGEKLFFGSGTQLSVL.

The chain uses TRBV7-9 and TRBJ2-7, with D perhaps TRBD1 (6 bases). Germline CDR1 SEHNR, CDR2 FQNEAQ (reference sequence). The CDR3 length is 15 residues. The V and J ends lost 0 bases and 2 bases respectively, with 11 bases between them. CDR3 residues: CASSLAQGRTYEQYF. In nucleotides, the CDR3 is TGTGCCAGCAGCTTAGCGCAGGGGAGAACCTACGAGCAGTACTTC.

The V gene is TRBV4-1, the J gene TRBJ2-1; D unresolved. V shed 0 bases and J shed 7 bases, with 16 bases lying between them. The CDR3 consists of 16 residues. Germline CDR1 is MGHRA and CDR2 is YSYEKL. The CDR3 DNA reads TGCGCCAGCAGCCAAGAGGTAGCCCTCGGTGATAATGAGCAGTTCTTC. Protein: CASSQEVALGDNEQFF.

With regard to this clone: Other DNA sequences in this specimen translate into the identical CDR3. The chain employs TRBV7-9 and TRBJ2-5; 7 nucleotides match TRBD1. Germline V gene lookup returns CDR1 SEHNR and CDR2 FQNEAQ (reference sequence). CDR3 length: 13 amino acids. Unmatched junction bases numbered 4, after V lost 4 bases and J lost 5 bases. The DNA of the CDR3 is TGTGCCAGCAGCTCGGGACAGCAGGAGACCCAGTACTTC. Translating gives CASSSGQQETQYF.

The chain employs TRBV7-9 and TRBJ2-7, with D perhaps matching TRBD2 (7 bases). The CDR3 contains 17 residues. Trimming left V 5 bases short and J 3 bases short, with 23 bases between. The germline gives CDR1 SEHNR, CDR2 FQNEAQ (reference sequence). In DNA, the CDR3 is TGTGCCAGCAGCAAATATTCTCGGGGGGCGGGAGTCTACGAGCAGTACTTC. Its translation is CASSKYSRGAGVYEQYF.

V gene TRBV13 combines with J gene TRBJ1-5, with D possibly being TRBD1 (5 bases). V lost 1 base to trimming and J lost 8 bases, with 9 bases between them. There are 13 residues in the CDR3. Per germline, CDR1 PRHDT and CDR2 FYEKMQ (reference sequence). This chain's CDR3 is CASSLAEGEPQHF. The CDR3 DNA follows: TGTGCCAGCAGCTTAGCGGAAGGGGAGCCCCAGCATTTT.

The rearrangement joins TRBV7-8 to TRBJ1-1, with unresolved D. The CDR3 sequence is 16 residues long. Trimming cost V 1 base and J 11 bases, with 23 bases left between them. Germline CDR1 and CDR2: SGHVS and FQNEAQ. The CDR3 reads CASSLDLGMSYSGAFF. The CDR3 coding sequence is TGTGCCAGCAGCTTAGACTTGGGGATGTCCTATTCTGGGGCTTTCTTT.

The chain combines TRBV4-3 with TRBJ1-4; D uncertain. V shed 8 bases and J shed 6 bases, with 16 bases lying between them. The CDR3 spans 14 residues. Germline loops: CDR1 LGHNA, CDR2 YSLEER. The CDR3 here is CASANRASDEKLFF. The CDR3 DNA sequence: TGCGCCAGCGCCAATCGGGCATCGGATGAAAAACTGTTTTTT.

This chain uses TRBV19 with TRBJ2-7, with 7 bases matching TRBD1. The CDR3 totals 14 residues. V shed 3 bases, J shed 4 bases, and the junction held 6 bases outside the gene matches. Germline assignment: CDR1 LNHDA and CDR2 SQIVND (reference sequence). CDR3 bases: TGTGCCAGTAGTATGGTCCGGGACAGTTACGAGCAGTACTTC. Its translation is CASSMVRDSYEQYF.